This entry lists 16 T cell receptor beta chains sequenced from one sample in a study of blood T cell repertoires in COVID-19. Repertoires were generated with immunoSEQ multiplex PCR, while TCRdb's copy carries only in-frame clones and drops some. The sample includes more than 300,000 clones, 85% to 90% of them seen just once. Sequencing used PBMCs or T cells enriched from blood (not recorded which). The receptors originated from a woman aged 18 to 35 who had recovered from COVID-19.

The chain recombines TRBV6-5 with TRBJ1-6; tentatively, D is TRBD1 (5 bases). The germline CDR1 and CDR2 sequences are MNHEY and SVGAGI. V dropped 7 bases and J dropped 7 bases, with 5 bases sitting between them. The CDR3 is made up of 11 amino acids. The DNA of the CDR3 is TGTGCCAGCACAGGGAATTCACCCCTCCACTTT. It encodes CASTGNSPLHF.

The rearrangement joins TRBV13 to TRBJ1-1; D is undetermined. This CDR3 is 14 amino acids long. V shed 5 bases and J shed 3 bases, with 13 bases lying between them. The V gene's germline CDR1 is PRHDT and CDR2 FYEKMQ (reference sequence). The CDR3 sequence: CASSPTGKDTEAFF. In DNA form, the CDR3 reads TGTGCCAGCAGCCCAACGGGGAAGGACACTGAAGCTTTCTTT.

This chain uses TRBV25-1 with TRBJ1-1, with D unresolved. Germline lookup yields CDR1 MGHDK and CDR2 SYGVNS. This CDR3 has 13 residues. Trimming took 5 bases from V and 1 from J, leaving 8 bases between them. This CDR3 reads CASSSQQNTEAFF. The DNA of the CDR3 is TGTGCCAGCAGTTCACAGCAGAACACTGAAGCTTTCTTT.

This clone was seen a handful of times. CDR3 region: CASSVGDRGTGNTIYF. CDR3 bases: TGTGCCAGCAGCGTGGGGGACAGGGGGACTGGAAACACCATATATTTT. J is TRBJ1-3 and V is TRBV9; TRBD1 aligns across 11 bases. The length of the CDR3 is 16 residues. Trimming at V came to 2 bases and at J to 2 bases, leaving 3 bases not matched to a gene. The germline V gene encodes CDR1 SGDLS and CDR2 YYNGEE.

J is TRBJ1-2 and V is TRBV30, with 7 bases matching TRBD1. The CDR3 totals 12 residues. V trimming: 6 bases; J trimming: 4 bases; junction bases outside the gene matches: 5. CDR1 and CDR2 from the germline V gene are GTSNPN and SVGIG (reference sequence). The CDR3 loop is CACLDRVYGYTF. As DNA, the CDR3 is TGTGCCTGCCTCGACAGGGTCTATGGCTACACCTTC. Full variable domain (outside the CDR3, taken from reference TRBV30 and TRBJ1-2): SQTIHQWPATLVQPVGSPLSLECTVEGTSNPNLYWYRQAAGRGLQLLFYSVGIGQISSEVPQNLSASRPQDRQFILSSKKLLLSDSGFYLCACLDRVYGYTFGSGTRLTVV.

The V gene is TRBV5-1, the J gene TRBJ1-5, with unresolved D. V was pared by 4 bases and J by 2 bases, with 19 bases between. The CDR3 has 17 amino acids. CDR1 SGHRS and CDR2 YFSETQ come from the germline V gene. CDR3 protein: CASSQDGSREGNQPQHF. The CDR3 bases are TGCGCCAGCAGCCAGGATGGGTCGAGGGAAGGCAATCAGCCCCAGCATTTT.

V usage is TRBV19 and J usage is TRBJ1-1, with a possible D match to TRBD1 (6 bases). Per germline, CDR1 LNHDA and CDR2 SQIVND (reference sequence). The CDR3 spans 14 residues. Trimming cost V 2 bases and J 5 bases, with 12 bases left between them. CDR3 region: CASSIRGGLTEAFF. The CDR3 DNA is TGTGCCAGTAGTATAAGGGGGGGGCTTACTGAAGCTTTCTTT.

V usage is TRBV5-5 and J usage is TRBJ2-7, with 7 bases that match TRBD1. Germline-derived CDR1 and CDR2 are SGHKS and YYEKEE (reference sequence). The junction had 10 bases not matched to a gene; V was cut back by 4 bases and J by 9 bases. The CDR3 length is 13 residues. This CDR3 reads CASSPGTELGQYF. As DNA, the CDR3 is TGTGCCAGCAGCCCGGGGACAGAGCTAGGGCAGTACTTC.

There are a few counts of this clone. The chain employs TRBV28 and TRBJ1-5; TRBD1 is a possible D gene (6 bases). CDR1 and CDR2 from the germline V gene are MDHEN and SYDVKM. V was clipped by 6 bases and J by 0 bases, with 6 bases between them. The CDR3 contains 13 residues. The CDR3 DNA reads TGTGCCAGCAGACAGGGTAGCAATCAGCCCCAGCATTTT. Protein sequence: CASRQGSNQPQHF.

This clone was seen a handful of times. CDR3 DNA: TGCGCCAGCAGCGGGGATGGGACATACGAGCAGTACTTC. This encodes CASSGDGTYEQYF. The rearrangement links TRBV5-1 to TRBJ2-7, with D perhaps TRBD1 (6 bases). The V gene's germline CDR1 is SGHRS and CDR2 YFSETQ. The CDR3 is made up of 13 amino acids. Trimming removed 4 bases from V and 4 bases from J, with 12 bases in between.

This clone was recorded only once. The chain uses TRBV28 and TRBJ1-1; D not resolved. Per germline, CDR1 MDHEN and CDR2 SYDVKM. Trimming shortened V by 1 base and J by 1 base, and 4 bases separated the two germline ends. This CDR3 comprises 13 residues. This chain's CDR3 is CASSLSWNTEAFF. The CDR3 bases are TGTGCCAGCAGTTTATCCTGGAACACTGAAGCTTTCTTT.

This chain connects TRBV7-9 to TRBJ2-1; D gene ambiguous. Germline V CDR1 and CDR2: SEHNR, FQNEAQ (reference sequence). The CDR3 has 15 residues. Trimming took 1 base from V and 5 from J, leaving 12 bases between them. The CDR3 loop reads CASSLDPRPNNEQFF. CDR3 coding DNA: TGTGCCAGCAGCTTAGACCCCCGCCCTAACAATGAGCAGTTCTTC.

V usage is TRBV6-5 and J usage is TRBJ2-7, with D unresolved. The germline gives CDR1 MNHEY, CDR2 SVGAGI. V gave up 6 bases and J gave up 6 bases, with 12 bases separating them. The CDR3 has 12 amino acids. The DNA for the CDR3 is TGTGCCAGCAGGACGCAGGCTCGCGAGCAGTACTTC. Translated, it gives CASRTQAREQYF.

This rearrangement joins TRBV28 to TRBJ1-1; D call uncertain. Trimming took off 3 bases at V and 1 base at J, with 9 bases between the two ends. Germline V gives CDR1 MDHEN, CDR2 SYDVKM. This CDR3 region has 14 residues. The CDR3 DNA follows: TGTGCCAGCAGTTTCGTCAGGCCGAACACTGAAGCTTTCTTT. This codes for CASSFVRPNTEAFF.

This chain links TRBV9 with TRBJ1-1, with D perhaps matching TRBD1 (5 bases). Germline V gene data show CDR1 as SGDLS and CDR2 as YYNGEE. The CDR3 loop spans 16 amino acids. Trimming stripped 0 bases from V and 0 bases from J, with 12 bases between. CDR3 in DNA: TGTGCCAGCAGCGTAGCTACGGGACTGATGAACACTGAAGCTTTCTTT. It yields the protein CASSVATGLMNTEAFF.

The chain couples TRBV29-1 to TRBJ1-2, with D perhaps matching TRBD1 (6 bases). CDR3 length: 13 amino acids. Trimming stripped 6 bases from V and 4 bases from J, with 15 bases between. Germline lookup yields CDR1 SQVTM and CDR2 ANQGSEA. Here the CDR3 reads CSVRDRSAYGYTF. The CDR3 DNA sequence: TGCAGCGTCCGTGACAGGTCGGCCTATGGCTACACCTTC.